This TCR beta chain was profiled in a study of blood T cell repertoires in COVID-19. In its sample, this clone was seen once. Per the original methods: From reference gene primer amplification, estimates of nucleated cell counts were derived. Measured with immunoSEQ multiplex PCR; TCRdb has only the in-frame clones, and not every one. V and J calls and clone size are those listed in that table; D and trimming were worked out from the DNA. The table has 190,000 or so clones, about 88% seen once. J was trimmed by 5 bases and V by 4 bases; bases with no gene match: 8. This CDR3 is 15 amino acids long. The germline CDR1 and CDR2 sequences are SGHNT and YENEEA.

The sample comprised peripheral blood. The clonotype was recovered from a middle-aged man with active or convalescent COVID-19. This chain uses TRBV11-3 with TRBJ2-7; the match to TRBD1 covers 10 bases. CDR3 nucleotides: TGTGCCAGCAGCTCGGGGGGACAGGGGTACCACGAGCAGTACTTC. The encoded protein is CASSSGGQGYHEQYF.